A selection of T cell receptor beta chains follows, all from one sample in a study of cytomegalovirus exposure and HLA in healthy donors. Clones were read by immunoSEQ multiplex PCR, and TCRdb kept only the in-frame ones, dropping some. The sample gives under 250,000 clones, about 80% of which show up once; 7% to 9% is in the top ten. The sample comprised PBMCs. These receptors originate from a woman aged 60-75 years in good health and CMV-seropositive. The CDR3 runs from the conserved cysteine through the conserved F or W. D genes are given only for firm matches. For some rows the clone size is stated as once, few or many, or as a class when expanded; others skip it.

j_call | clone_size | v_call | d_call | cdr3_nt | cdr3_aa
TRBJ2-1 | - | TRBV11-2 | TRBD2 | TGTGCCAGCAGAAGACTAGCGGGCTCCTACAATGAGCAGTTCTTC | CASRRLAGSYNEQFF
TRBJ2-1 | few | TRBV19 | TRBD2 | TGTGCCAGTAGTATTGGGGGGACTAGCGGGAGAGGGTACAATGAGCAGTTCTTC | CASSIGGTSGRGYNEQFF
TRBJ1-2 | - | TRBV2 | - | TGTGCCAGCAGGGATTTGACAGAGTCCTACACCTTC | CASRDLTESYTF
TRBJ1-1 | - | TRBV11-2 | - | TGTGCCAGCACCGTCACAGGGTACACTGAAGCTTTCTTT | CASTVTGYTEAFF
TRBJ2-1 | - | TRBV12-5 | - | TGTGCTAGTGGTTTGGTGACTGTCTATGAGCAGTTCTTC | CASGLVTVYEQFF
TRBJ2-1 | - | TRBV7-3 | - | TGTGCCAGCAGCGTAGGGGTAAACAATGAGCAGTTCTTC | CASSVGVNNEQFF
TRBJ2-2 | once | TRBV2 | TRBD1 | TGTGCCAGCGCTGAGGTCGGGCAGGGGGCTAGGATCGGGGAGCTGTTTTTT | CASAEVGQGARIGELFF
TRBJ2-7 | - | TRBV9 | - | TGTGCCAGCAGCGTCCTATACGAGCAGTACTTC | CASSVLYEQYF
TRBJ2-3 | - | TRBV4-1 | TRBD1 | TGCGCCAGCAGCCAAGCCGGGACAGGGGTAAGGGATACGCAGTATTTT | CASSQAGTGVRDTQYF
TRBJ1-3 | - | TRBV4-1 | TRBD1 | TGCGCCAGCAGCCAAGTTGTCCCCGGGACAGGGGGCCCCCGAACTGGAAACACCATATATTTT | CASSQVVPGTGGPRTGNTIYF
TRBJ2-2 | - | TRBV5-1 | TRBD2 | TGCGCCAGCAGCTTGGCCGGACTAGCGGGGAGGACCGGGGAGCTGTTTTTT | CASSLAGLAGRTGELFF
TRBJ2-7 | - | TRBV7-9 | - | TGTGCCAGCAGCGAGGGTGTGGGTCCGTACTTC | CASSEGVGPYF
TRBJ2-7 | - | TRBV15 | TRBD1 | TGTGCCACCAGCGACCGGGACAGGAGCTCCTACGAGCAGTACTTC | CATSDRDRSSYEQYF
TRBJ2-5 | - | TRBV4-1 | TRBD1 | TGCGCCAGCAGCCAATCCGGGACAGGGGGTAGGGAGACCCAGTACTTC | CASSQSGTGGRETQYF
TRBJ2-7 | - | TRBV28 | TRBD1 | TGTGCCAGCAGTCCTGACAGGGGTTTCGAGCAGTACTTC | CASSPDRGFEQYF
TRBJ2-1 | - | TRBV27 | - | TGTGCCAGCAGTTTATCTACAGGGAGCTCCTACAATGAGCAGTTCTTC | CASSLSTGSSYNEQFF
TRBJ2-7 | - | TRBV27 | TRBD2 | TGTGCCAGCGGTCCAGCGGGAGCGTGGAACGAGCAGTACTTC | CASGPAGAWNEQYF
TRBJ2-3 | - | TRBV18 | - | TGTGCCAGCTCACCACCGATCGGGGGTGAAAACACAGATACGCAGTATTTT | CASSPPIGGENTDTQYF
TRBJ1-4 | few | TRBV5-6 | - | TGTGCCAGCAGCTTGGGCAGCAGGGCAGAAGAAAAACTGTTTTTT | CASSLGSRAEEKLFF
TRBJ2-3 | - | TRBV12-5 | TRBD2 | TGTGCTAGTGGGGGAGGACTAGCGGGCACAGATACGCAGTATTTT | CASGGGLAGTDTQYF
TRBJ2-7 | - | TRBV28 | TRBD2 | TGTGCCAGCAGTTTATCCTCAGGACTAGCGGGGCTCTACGAGCAGTACTTC | CASSLSSGLAGLYEQYF
TRBJ2-2 | once | TRBV5-4 | TRBD1 | TGTGCCAGCAGCTTGGGACAGGGGACCGGGGAGCTGTTTTTT | CASSLGQGTGELFF
TRBJ1-2 | - | TRBV6-1 | TRBD1 | TGTGCCAGCACGCCCGGGACAGGGGGTAACTATGGCTACACCTTC | CASTPGTGGNYGYTF
TRBJ2-3 | - | TRBV5-8 | TRBD2 | TGTGCCACCCCGAGAAGGACTAGCGGGAGTGTTACGCAGTATTTT | CATPRRTSGSVTQYF
TRBJ2-1 | - | TRBV28 | - | TGTGCCAGCAGTAGGGGCCAGGGGAATGAGCAGTTCTTC | CASSRGQGNEQFF
TRBJ1-4 | - | TRBV6-6 | - | TGTGCCAGCAGTCCAACAGGGACTAATGAAAAACTGTTTTTT | CASSPTGTNEKLFF
TRBJ2-3 | - | TRBV29-1 | - | TGCAGCGTTGAACTAGACGATAGCACAGATACGCAGTATTTT | CSVELDDSTDTQYF
TRBJ2-2 | - | TRBV27 | - | TGTGCCAGCAGGCCAGGGTCCAACACCGGGGAGCTGTTTTTT | CASRPGSNTGELFF
TRBJ2-1 | - | TRBV27 | TRBD2 | TGTGCCAGCAGAACCGGGACTAGCGGCTACAATGAGCAGTTCTTC | CASRTGTSGYNEQFF
TRBJ2-7 | - | TRBV21-1 | - | TGTGCCAGCACCAACCGACTAGCGGGAGCTAACGAGCAGTACTTC | CASTNRLAGANEQYF
TRBJ2-7 | - | TRBV9 | TRBD1 | TGTGCCAGCAGCGCACAAGGGACAGCAACCTACGAGCAGTACTTC | CASSAQGTATYEQYF
TRBJ1-5 | - | TRBV19 | TRBD1 | TGTGCCAGTAGTATCCTCCTCGGGACAGTCAATCAGCCCCAGCATTTT | CASSILLGTVNQPQHF
TRBJ1-1 | - | TRBV7-9 | TRBD1 | TGTGCCAGCACAACTAGACAGGGGGCTGGGACTGAAGCTTTCTTT | CASTTRQGAGTEAFF
TRBJ2-3 | - | TRBV15 | TRBD2 | TGTGCCACCAGCAGAGATCCGGGAGGGCCTAGGACGCAGTATTTT | CATSRDPGGPRTQYF
TRBJ1-1 | - | TRBV18 | - | TGTGCCAGCTCCGCCGGGGAGGCAGCTTTCTTT | CASSAGEAAFF
TRBJ2-1 | - | TRBV4-1 | TRBD2 | TGCGCCAGCAGCCAGCTAGCGGTCCCAAGCTCCTACAATGAGCAGTTCTTC | CASSQLAVPSSYNEQFF
TRBJ2-2 | once | TRBV28 | TRBD2 | TGTGCCAGCAGTTTATCGGGCGGGAGGTACATCGGGGAGCTGTTTTTT | CASSLSGGRYIGELFF
TRBJ2-1 | - | TRBV2 | TRBD2 | TGTGCCAGCAGTGTACTAGCGGGAGTGAATGAGCAGTTCTTC | CASSVLAGVNEQFF
TRBJ1-5 | - | TRBV5-5 | - | TGTGCCAGCAGCTTGTCTGGGACAAGCAATCAGCCCCAGCATTTT | CASSLSGTSNQPQHF
TRBJ1-4 | - | TRBV28 | TRBD1 | TGTGCCACCATTGGGACAGTTAAAAATGAAAAACTGTTTTTT | CATIGTVKNEKLFF
TRBJ2-4 | once | TRBV9 | - | TGTGCCAGCAGCTCGAGCGAATTAGCCAAAAACATTCAGTACTTC | CASSSSELAKNIQYF
TRBJ2-3 | few | TRBV10-3 | TRBD2 | TGTGCCATCAGTGGACTAGCGGGAGTCTCAGATACGCAGTATTTT | CAISGLAGVSDTQYF
TRBJ2-5 | - | TRBV6-6 | - | TGTGCCAGCAGTTACTCTAGGAGCCGCCAAGAGACCCAGTACTTC | CASSYSRSRQETQYF
TRBJ2-1 | - | TRBV7-2 | TRBD2 | TGTGCCAGCAGCTTAGGGACTAGCGGAAATGAGCAGTTCTTC | CASSLGTSGNEQFF
TRBJ2-7 | once | TRBV13 | TRBD1 | TGTGCCAGCAGCATAGGATGGGACAGGGTATACGAGCAGTACTTC | CASSIGWDRVYEQYF
TRBJ2-5 | - | TRBV11-3 | - | TGTGCCAGCAGCTTAAATTTCAAAGAGACCCAGTACTTC | CASSLNFKETQYF
TRBJ1-2 | - | TRBV10-3 | TRBD1 | TGTGCCATCAGTGAGTCGGCCCTGGACAGGGAGAGGTATGGCTACACCTTC | CAISESALDRERYGYTF
TRBJ2-7 | - | TRBV10-1 | - | TGCGCCAGCAGTGAGTCGAAACTAGCTCCGGACTACGAGCAGTACTTC | CASSESKLAPDYEQYF
TRBJ1-1 | - | TRBV6-1 | - | TGTGCCAGCAGAAAAACGGACAGTATGAACACTGAAGCTTTCTTT | CASRKTDSMNTEAFF
TRBJ1-1 | few | TRBV10-3 | TRBD1 | TGTGCCACCGGCCTCGGACAGGGGGCTGAAGCTTTCTTT | CATGLGQGAEAFF
TRBJ1-6 | - | TRBV28 | - | TGTGCCAGCAGTTCGTACCTCAGGACAGACCATAATTCACCCCTCCACTTT | CASSSYLRTDHNSPLHF
TRBJ1-5 | - | TRBV6-4 | - | TGTGCCAGCAGTGCCCTAAGGACATCATATCAGCCCCAGCATTTT | CASSALRTSYQPQHF
TRBJ2-1 | - | TRBV5-1 | - | TGCGCCAGCAGTTACGGTAGGGGCTACAATGAGCAGTTCTTC | CASSYGRGYNEQFF
TRBJ2-1 | - | TRBV7-2 | - | TGTGCCAGCAGCTTATTCGGCGGCGGTGAGCAGTTCTTC | CASSLFGGGEQFF
TRBJ2-5 | once | TRBV7-3 | TRBD1 | TGTGCCAGCAGCTTAACGGGGACAGGGTCCGATCGGGAGACCCAGTACTTC | CASSLTGTGSDRETQYF
TRBJ1-5 | - | TRBV19 | TRBD1 | TGTGCCAGTAGTATCCCGGCCGACAGGGTCGGCATCTATAGCAATCAGCCCCAGCATTTT | CASSIPADRVGIYSNQPQHF
TRBJ2-3 | - | TRBV27 | - | TGTGCCAGCAGTTTTAATGCGAATACGCAGTATTTT | CASSFNANTQYF
TRBJ2-7 | few | TRBV5-4 | TRBD1 | TGTGCCAGCAGCGCTCCGGGACAGGGGGTGGGAGAGCAGTACTTC | CASSAPGQGVGEQYF
TRBJ2-7 | few | TRBV7-8 | TRBD1 | TGTGCCAGCAGCCTGGACAGGGTCGAGCAGTACTTC | CASSLDRVEQYF